These 5 T cell receptor beta chains share one sample of origin, sequenced in a study of T cells in Graves' hyperthyroidism and ophthalmopathy. It was RNA transcripts that yielded the amplified TCR beta CDR3 regions. HTBI primers were employed in a first-round RT-PCR of the TCR CDR3. Each CDR3 protein is one row after TCRdb ran MiXCR on the multiplex PCR reads. Of some 690,000 distinct CDR3 sequences in the sample, around a sixth were seen once. The sample consisted of blood. The receptors come from a man in his fifties or sixties with Graves' hyperthyroidism.

The V gene is TRBV5-1, the J gene TRBJ2-7, with TRBD2 matching over 11 bases. CDR1 and CDR2 from the germline V gene are SGHRS and YFSETQ. This CDR3 contains 13 residues. With V trimmed by 5 bases and J by 5 bases, 3 bases remained unmatched. The CDR3 DNA reads as TGCGCCAGCAGACCGGGACTAGCGGACGAGCAGTACTTC. Protein sequence: CASRPGLADEQYF.

The chain carries TRBV6-2 or TRBV6-3 and TRBJ2-4; TRBD1 matches 7 bases. Germline CDR1 MNHEY, CDR2 SVGEGT. The CDR3 has 15 amino acids. With 2 bases clipped from V and 3 bases from J, the junction kept 4 bases outside the gene matches. Here the CDR3 DNA reads TGTGCCAGCAGTTACCAGGGGACAGTCAAAAACATTCAGTACTTC. This gives the protein CASSYQGTVKNIQYF.

In its sample, this clonotype was seen many times. CDR3 nucleotides: TGTGCCAGCAAGACCCCCAGCATGAGCTCCTACGAGCAGTACTTC. Encoded protein: CASKTPSMSSYEQYF. J is TRBJ2-7 and V is TRBV28, with D uncertain. From germline, CDR1 is MDHEN and CDR2 SYDVKM. Trimming stripped 7 bases from V and 0 bases from J, with 16 bases between. The CDR3 is 15 residues long.

The table lists this clonotype with many counts. The rearrangement uses TRBV28 and TRBJ2-5; D is perhaps TRBD2 (7 bases). V was clipped by 6 bases and J by 5 bases, with 22 bases between them. This CDR3 region has 16 residues. Germline V lookup: CDR1 MDHEN, CDR2 SYDVKM. The CDR3 DNA is TGTGCCAGCAGCCCAGCCGAGGGGGGGGCCATTGAGACCCAGTACTTC. This encodes CASSPAEGGAIETQYF.

This clonotype showed up just a few times. V and J are TRBV19 and TRBJ1-5, with D maybe TRBD1 (6 bases). The germline CDR1 and CDR2 sequences are LNHDA and SQIVND (reference sequence). CDR3 length: 15 amino acids. Trimming cost V 2 bases and J 0 bases, with 8 bases left between them. The CDR3 DNA is TGTGCCAGTAGTATAAGACAGGCTAGCAATCAGCCCCAGCATTTT. The encoded protein is CASSIRQASNQPQHF. Full variable domain (missing parts from reference TRBV19 and TRBJ1-5): DGGITQSPKYLFRKEGQNVTLSCEQNLNHDAMYWYRQDPGQGLRLIYYSQIVNDFQKGDIAEGYSVSREKKESFPLTVTSAQKNPTAFYLCASSIRQASNQPQHFGDGTRLSIL.